The 21 T cell receptor beta chains given below trace back to one sample, sequenced in a study of blood T cell repertoires in COVID-19. Repertoires were generated with immunoSEQ multiplex PCR, while TCRdb's copy carries only in-frame clones and drops some. The sample carries around 70,000 clones, around 81% recorded once. Sequencing input: peripheral blood. The receptors here all came from a woman aged 65 to 85 with acute or convalescent COVID-19.

The chain recombines TRBV18 with TRBJ1-1; maybe TRBD1 (6 bases). Trimming took off 6 bases at V and 0 bases at J, with 20 bases between the two ends. Germline V lookup: CDR1 KGHSH, CDR2 LQKENI. This CDR3 comprises 17 residues. CDR3 sequence: CASSHRVHHTMNTEAFF. DNA for the CDR3: TGTGCCAGCTCGCACAGGGTCCACCATACCATGAACACTGAAGCTTTCTTT.

The chain carries TRBV29-1 and TRBJ2-7; TRBD2 aligns across 7 bases. The trim removed 4 bases at V and 7 bases at J, leaving 7 bases unmatched. CDR3 size: 12 residues. The germline CDR1 and CDR2 sequences are SQVTM and ANQGSEA. For the CDR3, the DNA is TGCAGCGTTGTGGGAGGGGCTCGGGAGCAGTACTTC. Translating gives CSVVGGAREQYF.

V gene TRBV28 combines with J gene TRBJ2-7; 8 bases match TRBD1. Germline-derived CDR1 and CDR2 are MDHEN and SYDVKM. V was pared by 8 bases and J by 2 bases, with 11 bases of the junction left unmatched. This CDR3 is 15 amino acids long. CDR3 amino acids: CASQGVGTGTYEQYF. Written as DNA, the CDR3 is TGTGCCAGCCAGGGAGTTGGGACAGGAACCTACGAGCAGTACTTC.

The chain combines TRBV7-9 with TRBJ2-3, with 7 positions matching TRBD2. There are 17 residues in the CDR3. Germline V gene lookup returns CDR1 SEHNR and CDR2 FQNEAQ (reference sequence). V dropped 2 bases and J dropped 2; count of bases not matched to a gene: 10. CDR3 loop: CASSLTDGGSHTDTQYF. The DNA of the CDR3 is TGTGCCAGCAGCTTAACTGATGGCGGGAGTCACACAGATACGCAGTATTTT.

This chain uses TRBV6-2 or TRBV6-3 with TRBJ1-5; D call uncertain. Germline values: CDR1 MNHEY, CDR2 SVGEGT. V dropped 2 bases and J dropped 7 bases, with 12 bases sitting between them. This CDR3 comprises 14 residues. CDR3 loop: CASSYAMKWQPQHF. Here the CDR3 DNA reads TGTGCCAGCAGTTACGCTATGAAGTGGCAGCCCCAGCATTTT.

The chain recombines TRBV5-1 with TRBJ1-3; D is possibly TRBD1 (5 bases). Trimming removed 3 bases at V and 0 bases at J, with 10 bases between. The CDR3 runs to 15 residues. CDR1 SGHRS and CDR2 YFSETQ come from the germline V gene. The CDR3 DNA reads as TGCGCCAGCAGCTCACAGGCGAGCTCTGGAAACACCATATATTTT. Translating it yields CASSSQASSGNTIYF.

The chain employs TRBV6-6 and TRBJ2-1; TRBD2 matches 11 bases. This CDR3 has 17 residues. With 5 bases clipped from V and 0 bases from J, the junction kept 6 bases outside the gene matches. Germline values: CDR1 MNHNY, CDR2 SVGAGI (reference sequence). The CDR3 protein is CASSPGLAVGSYNEQFF. Here the CDR3 DNA reads TGTGCCAGCAGTCCGGGACTAGCGGTCGGCTCCTACAATGAGCAGTTCTTC.

The chain combines TRBV19 with TRBJ2-1; TRBD2 agrees at 10 bases. Germline CDR1 reads LNHDA; CDR2 reads SQIVND (reference sequence). After removal of 7 bases from V and 5 bases from J, the junction contained 8 bases not matched to a gene. The CDR3 runs to 15 residues. CDR3 protein: CASTLAGGGNNEQFF. For the CDR3, the DNA is TGTGCCAGTACGTTAGCGGGAGGTGGGAACAATGAGCAGTTCTTC.

The chain couples TRBV3-1 (or the pseudogene TRBV3-2) to TRBJ2-5; D perhaps matches TRBD2 (5 bases). The germline V and J ends were trimmed by 3 bases and 4 bases, with 9 bases remaining between them. The CDR3 has 13 residues. From germline, CDR1 is LGHDT and CDR2 YNNKEL (reference sequence). This chain's CDR3 is CASSQAGRETQYF. The CDR3 region has the DNA TGTGCCAGCAGCCAGGCGGGCCGAGAGACCCAGTACTTC.

This chain uses TRBV19 with TRBJ1-1; D gene uncertain. The CDR3 totals 13 residues. Germline lookup yields CDR1 LNHDA and CDR2 SQIVND (reference sequence). V dropped 5 bases and J dropped 2 bases, with 9 bases sitting between them. The CDR3 spells CASSGRVNTEAFF. Here the CDR3 DNA reads TGTGCCAGTAGTGGGAGGGTTAACACTGAAGCTTTCTTT.

This clone has just a few counts. The chain couples TRBV19 to TRBJ2-7; perhaps TRBD2 as D (5 bases). Germline CDR1 reads LNHDA; CDR2 reads SQIVND (reference sequence). The CDR3 extends over 11 amino acids. The V end was cut by 5 bases, the J end by 6 bases, with 8 bases between. The CDR3 sequence: CASSFAGEQYF. CDR3 DNA: TGTGCCAGTAGTTTTGCGGGCGAGCAGTACTTC.

The chain links TRBV6-5 to TRBJ2-7; 10 nucleotides line up with TRBD2. The CDR3 extends over 14 amino acids. Germline loops: CDR1 MNHEY, CDR2 SVGAGI. The V segment lost 4 bases and the J segment 0 bases; nucleotides outside the gene matches: 0. CDR3: CASSLAGGSYEQYF. The CDR3 DNA sequence: TGTGCCAGCAGTTTAGCGGGAGGCTCCTACGAGCAGTACTTC.

This chain links TRBV6-5 with TRBJ1-5, with D possibly being TRBD1 (6 bases). V lost 6 bases, J lost 6 bases, and 15 bases lay in between. This CDR3 comprises 14 residues. Germline V gene sequence: CDR1 MNHEY, CDR2 SVGAGI. DNA of the CDR3: TGTGCCAGCAGCCTGGCGGGGGCAAGTCAGCCCCAGCATTTT. It yields the protein CASSLAGASQPQHF.

This clone was seen only a few times. This chain uses TRBV7-3 with TRBJ2-5, with TRBD1 identical over 7 bases. J gave up 3 bases and V 2 bases, and 9 bases lay outside the gene matches. The CDR3 contains 16 residues. Germline V gives CDR1 SGHTA, CDR2 FQGTGA. For the CDR3, the DNA is TGTGCCAGCAGCTTAGAACAGGGGAGAGGCAAAGAGACCCAGTACTTC. This translates into CASSLEQGRGKETQYF.

The chain employs TRBV29-1 and TRBJ2-7; 10 positions agree with TRBD2. The CDR3 contains 19 residues. The germline V gene encodes CDR1 SQVTM and CDR2 ANQGSEA. V trimming: 6 bases; J trimming: 2 bases; junction bases outside the gene matches: 22. The DNA of the CDR3 is TGCAGCGTCCCCCCCGGACTAGCGGCCGAGGAGGATTCCCCCTACGAGCAGTACTTC. This sequence encodes CSVPPGLAAEEDSPYEQYF.

This clone turned up a few times. The gene calls are TRBV5-1 and TRBJ2-2; 12 positions agree with TRBD1. The germline V gene encodes CDR1 SGHRS and CDR2 YFSETQ. The CDR3 length is 19 residues. The V segment lost 2 bases and the J segment 6 bases; nucleotides outside the gene matches: 14. The CDR3, as DNA: TGCGCCAGCAGCTTTTTGTCCGGGACAGGGGGCGCGAAGGCCGGGGAGCTGTTTTTT. Its translation: CASSFLSGTGGAKAGELFF.

The rearrangement links TRBV5-6 to TRBJ2-7; the D gene is possibly TRBD2 (6 bases). V lost 4 bases and J 3 bases, leaving 14 bases between the germline ends. Germline CDR1 and CDR2: SGHDT and YYEEEE. This CDR3 region has 14 residues. The CDR3: CASSNGGRIYEQYF. CDR3 DNA sequence: TGTGCCAGCAGCAACGGTGGGAGGATCTACGAGCAGTACTTC.

The CDR3 reads CASILTAGGPSNEQFF. CDR3 bases: TGTGCCAGCATCCTCACAGCGGGAGGGCCTAGTAATGAGCAGTTCTTC. The chain is built from TRBV2 and TRBJ2-1, with 10 bases matching TRBD2. V shed 7 bases and J 7 bases; nucleotides not matched to a gene: 13. The CDR3 runs to 16 residues. Per the germline V gene, CDR1 is SNHLY and CDR2 is FYNNEI.

The rearrangement uses TRBV10-1 and TRBJ2-1, with 11 nucleotides matching TRBD2. V lost 3 bases and J lost 6; bases outside the gene matches: 7. CDR3 size: 16 residues. From germline, CDR1 is WNHNN and CDR2 SYGVQD (reference sequence). CDR3 sequence: CASSDSSGRAGNEQFF. CDR3 bases: TGCGCCAGCAGTGACAGTAGCGGGAGGGCCGGCAATGAGCAGTTCTTC.

The chain uses TRBV27 and TRBJ2-3; TRBD2 agrees at 7 bases. The trim removed 5 bases at V and 2 bases at J, leaving 13 bases unmatched. This CDR3 has 17 residues. Germline loops: CDR1 MNHEY, CDR2 SMNVEV (reference sequence). DNA for the CDR3: TGTGCCAGCAGTCCGTCAACGGGCGGGAGAGTCACAGATACGCAGTATTTT. Translating gives CASSPSTGGRVTDTQYF.

The gene calls are TRBV6-5 and TRBJ2-7; 7 nucleotides agree with TRBD1. V shed 2 bases, J shed 3 bases, and the junction held 1 base outside the gene matches. Per the germline V gene, CDR1 is MNHEY and CDR2 is SVGAGI. The CDR3 runs to 13 residues. DNA of the CDR3: TGTGCCAGCAGTTACGACAGGGACTACGAGCAGTACTTC. Translation: CASSYDRDYEQYF.